Given below is one T cell receptor beta chain in context. Use of 60 Vbeta and 13 Jbeta primers characterized the PCR. Clones were read by immunoSEQ multiplex PCR, and TCRdb kept only the in-frame ones, dropping some. This table has 100,000 to 120,000 clones, about 16% appearing once. This record belongs to a study of cytomegalovirus exposure and HLA in healthy donors. Regarding donors, all were healthy bone marrow donors. CDR3 length: 16 residues. Germline V gene sequence: CDR1 LNHDA, CDR2 SQIVND (reference sequence). Deletions cut 4 bases from V and 4 bases from J, with 16 bases between. This TCR came from a female donor in good health and CMV-seronegative. Sequencing was performed on PBMCs. The chain has TRBV19 and TRBJ1-4; D remains unclear. CDR3 sequence (DNA): TGTGCCAGTAGTACAAACAGACGCCTACTTAATGAAAAACTGTTTTTT. Translated: CASSTNRRLLNEKLFF. Based on the CDR3 plus reference TRBV19 and TRBJ1-4, the full variable domain is DGGITQSPKYLFRKEGQNVTLSCEQNLNHDAMYWYRQDPGQGLRLIYYSQIVNDFQKGDIAEGYSVSREKKESFPLTVTSAQKNPTAFYLCASSTNRRLLNEKLFFGSGTQLSVL.